Only one count was recorded for the clone carrying this TCR beta chain. Its antigen is undetermined. CDR1 and CDR2 (germline): MNHEY, SMNVEV (reference sequence). Between the trimmed V and J ends, which lost 2 bases and 3 bases, there was a span of 11 bases. The CDR3 has 14 amino acids. Systemic immunosuppression or a history of autoimmune disease excluded patients. The data stem from a study of OX40 agonist ivuxolimab in advanced cancers. Study information: Partial responses occurred in three patients (one hepatocellular carcinoma, two cutaneous melanoma).

The study, taken as a whole, reports: Expanded peripheral T cell antigen specificity was not determined.

The method was immunoSEQ multiplex PCR; TCRdb's version includes in-frame clones alone and lacks a portion of them. The sample includes tens of thousands of clones, 84% seen only once; the top ten take over 1.5%. The rearrangement uses TRBV27 and TRBJ2-7; D gene uncertain. The sequences come from CD4+ or CD8+ T cells sorted from blood, collected in a trial of the OX40 agonist ivuxolimab. The receptor comes from an adult with an advanced solid tumor such as melanoma, head and neck, liver or kidney cancer. CDR3 region: CASSLKPAGYEQYF. In DNA form, the CDR3 reads TGTGCCAGCAGTTTAAAGCCGGCAGGCTACGAGCAGTACTTC.